These 3 T cell receptor beta chains came from one sample sequenced in a study of blood T cell repertoires in COVID-19. TCRdb's copy holds only in-frame clones and misses some; the assay was immunoSEQ multiplex PCR. The sample yields about 360,000 clones, about 88% seen once. Material: peripheral blood. These receptor sequences come from a woman aged 55-75 years with COVID-19, enrolled during active disease.

The chain is built from TRBV5-1 and TRBJ1-1, with D hard to call. The germline CDR1 and CDR2 sequences are SGHRS and YFSETQ. V was pared by 7 bases and J by 2 bases, with 12 bases between. The CDR3 has 13 amino acids. This CDR3 is CASAPGYNTEAFF. CDR3 nucleotides: TGCGCCAGCGCCCCGGGGTATAACACTGAAGCTTTCTTT. Full variable domain (outside the CDR3, taken from reference TRBV5-1 and TRBJ1-1): KAGVTQTPRYLIKTRGQQVTLSCSPISGHRSVSWYQQTPGQGLQFLFEYFSETQRNKGNFPGRFSGRQFSNSRSEMNVSTLELGDSALYLCASAPGYNTEAFFGQGTRLTVV.

The chain couples TRBV7-6 to TRBJ2-3, with 7 bases identical to TRBD2. Germline CDR1 SGHVS, CDR2 FNYEAQ. The J segment lost 3 bases and the V segment lost 5 bases, leaving 14 bases of the junction unmatched. The CDR3 runs 17 residues. DNA of the CDR3: TGTGCCAGCAGCCCCCTAAAGACTAGTAGCGGGACAGATACGCAGTATTTT. This translates into CASSPLKTSSGTDTQYF.

The gene calls are TRBV10-1 and TRBJ1-5; TRBD1 matches at 9 bases. Germline loops: CDR1 WNHNN, CDR2 SYGVQD (reference sequence). CDR3 size: 19 residues. The V gene end was trimmed by 0 bases and the J gene end by 6 bases; junction bases not matched to a gene: 15. As DNA, the CDR3 is TGCGCCAGCAGTGAGTCGGTCGGCGGACAGGGGAGGCTAGGTCAGCCCCAGCATTTT. Its translation: CASSESVGGQGRLGQPQHF.